The clone carrying this T cell receptor (beta chain) occurred many times. Its antigen remains unidentified. Template material for amplifying TCR beta CDR3 regions consisted of RNA transcripts. HTBI primers drove first-round RT-PCR of the TCR CDR3. Via MiXCR, TCRdb re-called the multiplex PCR reads, giving one row per CDR3 protein. The top ten clones hold 7% to 8.5% of a sample with about 300,000 distinct CDR3 sequences, 13% of them seen once. The source of the sample is a study of T cells in Graves' hyperthyroidism and ophthalmopathy. General study findings and limits: Ophthalmopathy was told apart from stable hyperthyroidism by a 13 V-J model.

Germline CDR1 SGHRS, CDR2 YFSETQ. The length of the CDR3 is 14 residues. Trimming left V 4 bases short and J 1 base short, with 12 bases between. This receptor was taken from a woman aged 25 to 39 with Graves' hyperthyroidism that later progressed to Graves' ophthalmopathy. V usage is TRBV5-1 and J usage is TRBJ2-7; D is possibly TRBD1 or TRBD2 (6 bases each). The specimen was blood. The CDR3 here is CASSPKGGSYEQYF. Written as DNA, the CDR3 is TGCGCCAGCAGCCCCAAGGGGGGATCCTACGAGCAGTACTTC. Full variable domain (remainder filled in from reference TRBV5-1 and TRBJ2-7): KAGVTQTPRYLIKTRGQQVTLSCSPISGHRSVSWYQQTPGQGLQFLFEYFSETQRNKGNFPGRFSGRQFSNSRSEMNVSTLELGDSALYLCASSPKGGSYEQYFGPGTRLTVT.